The clone carrying this T cell receptor beta chain has more than one count but fewer than ten. Its antigen is not identified. This CDR3 comprises 18 residues. V was clipped by 0 bases and J by 0 bases, with 17 bases between them. Germline V gene data show CDR1 as DFQATT and CDR2 as SNEGSKA (reference sequence). These data belong to a study of type 1 regulatory T cells. About the study: An in vitro protocol generated T-allo10, a Tr1-enriched, alloantigen-specific CD4 T cell product. Overall study results and limits: Type 1 regulatory T cells had a more restricted TCR repertoire than non-type 1 regulatory T cells.

One entry per CDR3 protein results from TCRdb running MiXCR on the reads. The table lists approximately 77,000 distinct CDR3 sequences, under 25% of them singletons. The chain combines TRBV20-1 with TRBJ2-2, with D perhaps TRBD2 (5 bases). Specimen: cultured type 1 regulatory T (Tr1) cells, either the whole culture or a sorted fraction (not recorded which). The TCR comes from a human donor in good health. Here the CDR3 DNA reads TGCAGTGCTAGAGATTCCCTAGCACCTAAGTCGAACACCGGGGAGCTGTTTTTT. Translation: CSARDSLAPKSNTGELFF.